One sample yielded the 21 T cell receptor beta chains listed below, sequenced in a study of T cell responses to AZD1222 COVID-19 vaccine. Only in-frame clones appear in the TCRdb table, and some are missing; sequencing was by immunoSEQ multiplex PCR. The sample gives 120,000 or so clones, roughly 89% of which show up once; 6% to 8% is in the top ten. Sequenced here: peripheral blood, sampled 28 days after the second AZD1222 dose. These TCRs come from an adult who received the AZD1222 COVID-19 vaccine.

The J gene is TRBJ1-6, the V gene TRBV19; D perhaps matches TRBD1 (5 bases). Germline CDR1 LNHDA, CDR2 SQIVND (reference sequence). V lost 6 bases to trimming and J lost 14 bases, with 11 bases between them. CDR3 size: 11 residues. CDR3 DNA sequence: TGTGCCAGTAGCCAGGGCCCGACCCTCCACTTT. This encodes CASSQGPTLHF.

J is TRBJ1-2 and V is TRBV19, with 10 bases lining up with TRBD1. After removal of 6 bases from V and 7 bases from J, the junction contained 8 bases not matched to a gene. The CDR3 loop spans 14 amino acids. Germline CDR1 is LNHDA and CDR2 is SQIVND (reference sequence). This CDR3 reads CASRSRQGAGGYTF. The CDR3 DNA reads TGTGCCAGTAGAAGCCGACAGGGGGCGGGTGGCTACACCTTC. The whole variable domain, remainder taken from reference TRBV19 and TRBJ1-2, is DGGITQSPKYLFRKEGQNVTLSCEQNLNHDAMYWYRQDPGQGLRLIYYSQIVNDFQKGDIAEGYSVSREKKESFPLTVTSAQKNPTAFYLCASRSRQGAGGYTFGSGTRLTVV.

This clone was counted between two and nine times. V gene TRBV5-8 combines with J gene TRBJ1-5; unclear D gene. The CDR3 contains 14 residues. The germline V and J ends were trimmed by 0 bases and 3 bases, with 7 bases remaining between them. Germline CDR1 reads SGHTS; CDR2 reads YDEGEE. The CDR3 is CASSLDGPNQPQHF. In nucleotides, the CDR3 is TGTGCCAGCAGCTTGGACGGGCCCAATCAGCCCCAGCATTTT.

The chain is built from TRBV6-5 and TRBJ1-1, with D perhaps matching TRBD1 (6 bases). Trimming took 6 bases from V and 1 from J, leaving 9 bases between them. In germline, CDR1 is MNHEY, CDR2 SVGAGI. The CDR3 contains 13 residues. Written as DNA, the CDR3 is TGTGCCAGCAGGGCAGGGGAGAACACTGAAGCTTTCTTT. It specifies CASRAGENTEAFF.

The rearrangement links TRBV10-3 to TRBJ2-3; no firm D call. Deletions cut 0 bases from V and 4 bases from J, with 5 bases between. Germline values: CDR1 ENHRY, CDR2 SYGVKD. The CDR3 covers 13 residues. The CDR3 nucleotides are TGTGCCATCAGTGAGTCCCCAGCAGATACGCAGTATTTT. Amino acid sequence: CAISESPADTQYF.

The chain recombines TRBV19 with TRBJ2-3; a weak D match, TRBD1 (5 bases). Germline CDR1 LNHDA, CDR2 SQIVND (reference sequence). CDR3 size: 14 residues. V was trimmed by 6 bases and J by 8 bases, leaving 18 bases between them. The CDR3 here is CASRLGHQRITQYF. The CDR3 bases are TGTGCCAGTAGACTCGGACACCAAAGGATTACGCAGTATTTT.

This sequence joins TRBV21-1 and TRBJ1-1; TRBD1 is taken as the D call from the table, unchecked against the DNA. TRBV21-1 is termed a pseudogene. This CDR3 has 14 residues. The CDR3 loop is CASSTKGKDSEAFF. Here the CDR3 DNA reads TGTGCCAGCAGCACCAAAGGGAAAGACAGTGAAGCTTTCTTT.

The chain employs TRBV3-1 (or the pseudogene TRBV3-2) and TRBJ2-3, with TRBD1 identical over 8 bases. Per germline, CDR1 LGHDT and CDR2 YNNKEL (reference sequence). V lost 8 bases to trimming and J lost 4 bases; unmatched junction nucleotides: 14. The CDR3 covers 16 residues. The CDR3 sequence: CASARGRRSLADTQYF. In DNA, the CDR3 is TGTGCCAGCGCCAGGGGGCGGAGGAGCCTCGCAGATACGCAGTATTTT.

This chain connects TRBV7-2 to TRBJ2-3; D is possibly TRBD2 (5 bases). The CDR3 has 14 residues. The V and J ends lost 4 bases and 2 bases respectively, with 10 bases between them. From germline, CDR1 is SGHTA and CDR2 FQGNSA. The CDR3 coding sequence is TGTGCCAGCAGCTCTAGCAGTTACACAGATACGCAGTATTTT. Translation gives CASSSSSYTDTQYF. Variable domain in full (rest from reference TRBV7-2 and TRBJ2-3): GAGVSQSPSNKVTEKGKDVELRCDPISGHTALYWYRQSLGQGLEFLIYFQGNSAPDKSGLPSDRFSAERTGGSVSTLTIQRTQQEDSAVYLCASSSSSYTDTQYFGPGTRLTVL.

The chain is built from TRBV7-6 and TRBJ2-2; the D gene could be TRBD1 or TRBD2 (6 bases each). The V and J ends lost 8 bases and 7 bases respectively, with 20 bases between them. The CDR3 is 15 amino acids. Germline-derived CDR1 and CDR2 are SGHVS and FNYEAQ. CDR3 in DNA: TGTGCCAGCTCTAGGGTCCGGGGGCCGGTCGGGGAGCTGTTTTTT. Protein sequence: CASSRVRGPVGELFF.

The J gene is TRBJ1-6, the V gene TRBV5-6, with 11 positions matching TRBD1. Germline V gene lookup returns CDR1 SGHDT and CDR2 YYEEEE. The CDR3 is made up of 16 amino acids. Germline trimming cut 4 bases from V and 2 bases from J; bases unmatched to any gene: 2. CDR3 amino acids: CASSADRGPYNSPLHF. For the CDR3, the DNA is TGTGCCAGCAGCGCGGACAGGGGGCCCTATAATTCACCCCTCCACTTT.

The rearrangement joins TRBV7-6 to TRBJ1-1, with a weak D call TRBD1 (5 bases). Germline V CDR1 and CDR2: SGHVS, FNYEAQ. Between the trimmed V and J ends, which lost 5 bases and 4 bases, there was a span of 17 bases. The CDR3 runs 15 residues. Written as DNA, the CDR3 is TGTGCCAGCAGCCCCCAGAAAGTCCAGGGCACTGAAGCTTTCTTT. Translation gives CASSPQKVQGTEAFF.

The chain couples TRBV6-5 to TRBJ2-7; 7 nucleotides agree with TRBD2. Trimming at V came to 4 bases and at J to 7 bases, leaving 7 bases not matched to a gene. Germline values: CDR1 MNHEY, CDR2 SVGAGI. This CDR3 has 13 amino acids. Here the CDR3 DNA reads TGTGCCAGCAGTTCCCCCGTGGGGGGGGAGCAGTACTTC. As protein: CASSSPVGGEQYF.

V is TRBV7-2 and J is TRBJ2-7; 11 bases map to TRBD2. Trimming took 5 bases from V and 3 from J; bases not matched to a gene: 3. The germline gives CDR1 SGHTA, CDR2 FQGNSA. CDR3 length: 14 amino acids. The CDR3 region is CASSPGLAVYEQYF. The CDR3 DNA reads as TGTGCCAGCAGCCCGGGACTAGCGGTCTACGAGCAGTACTTC.

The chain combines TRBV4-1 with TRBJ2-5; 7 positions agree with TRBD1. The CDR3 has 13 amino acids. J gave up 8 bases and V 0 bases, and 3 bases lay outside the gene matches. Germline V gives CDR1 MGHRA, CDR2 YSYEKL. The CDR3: CASSQDRGYTQYF. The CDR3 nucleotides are TGCGCCAGCAGCCAAGACAGGGGGTATACCCAGTACTTC.

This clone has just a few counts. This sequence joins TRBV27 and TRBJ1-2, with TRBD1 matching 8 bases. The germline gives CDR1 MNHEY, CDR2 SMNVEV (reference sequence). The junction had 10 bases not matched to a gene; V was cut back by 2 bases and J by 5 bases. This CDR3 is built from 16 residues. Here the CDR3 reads CASSLGDGDRRYGYTF. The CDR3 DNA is TGTGCCAGCAGTTTAGGGGACGGGGACAGGAGGTATGGCTACACCTTC.

DNA for the CDR3: TGTGCCAGCAGCCCTGGATGGGGGCCGGCTAATGAAAAACTGTTTTTT. The encoded protein is CASSPGWGPANEKLFF. The chain uses TRBV9 and TRBJ1-4; a weak D match, TRBD1 (6 bases). V lost 4 bases to trimming and J lost 3 bases, with 16 bases between them. Per germline, CDR1 SGDLS and CDR2 YYNGEE. This CDR3 has 16 residues. Filled out from reference TRBV9 and TRBJ1-4, the complete variable domain reads DSGVTQTPKHLITATGQRVTLRCSPRSGDLSVYWYQQSLDQGLQFLIQYYNGEERAKGNILERFSAQQFPDLHSELNLSSLELGDSALYFCASSPGWGPANEKLFFGSGTQLSVL.

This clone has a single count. The CDR3 is CAWGALWDTSYEQYF. In DNA, the CDR3 is TGTGCCTGGGGCGCCCTGTGGGACACTTCCTACGAGCAGTACTTC. The chain is built from TRBV30 and TRBJ2-7; D perhaps matches TRBD1 (6 bases). The CDR3 loop spans 15 amino acids. Deletions cut 5 bases from V and 1 base from J, with 18 bases between. Germline V lookup: CDR1 GTSNPN, CDR2 SVGIG (reference sequence).

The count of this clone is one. This chain's CDR3 is CASSPSGGQNYGYTF. Written as DNA, the CDR3 is TGTGCCAGCTCACCCTCAGGGGGCCAAAACTATGGCTACACCTTC. This chain connects TRBV18 to TRBJ1-2; 8 nucleotides match TRBD1. This CDR3 contains 15 residues. V gave up 3 bases and J gave up 2 bases; unmatched junction bases: 5. Per germline, CDR1 KGHSH and CDR2 LQKENI.

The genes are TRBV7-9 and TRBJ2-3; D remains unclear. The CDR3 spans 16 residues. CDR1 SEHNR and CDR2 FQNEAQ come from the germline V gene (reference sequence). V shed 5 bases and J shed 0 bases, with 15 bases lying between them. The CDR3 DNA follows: TGTGCCAGCAGCGCCAAGATATCCACTAGCACAGATACGCAGTATTTT. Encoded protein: CASSAKISTSTDTQYF.

CDR3 amino acids: CASSQLSLGQDGQFF. The CDR3, as DNA: TGCGCCAGCAGCCAATTGTCTCTAGGGCAGGACGGGCAGTTCTTC. The chain joins TRBV4-1 to TRBJ2-1; D gene unclear. The CDR3 has 15 amino acids. Germline V gene sequence: CDR1 MGHRA, CDR2 YSYEKL. The V gene lost 2 bases and the J gene lost 12 bases, with 20 bases spanning the gap.